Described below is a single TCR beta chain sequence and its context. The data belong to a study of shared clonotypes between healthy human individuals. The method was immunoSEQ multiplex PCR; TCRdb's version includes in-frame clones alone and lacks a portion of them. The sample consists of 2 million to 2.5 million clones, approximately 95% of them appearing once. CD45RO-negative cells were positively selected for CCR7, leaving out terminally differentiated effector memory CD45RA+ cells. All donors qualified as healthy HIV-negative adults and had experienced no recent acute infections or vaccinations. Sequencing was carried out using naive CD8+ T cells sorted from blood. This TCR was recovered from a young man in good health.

The CDR3 bases are TGTGCCAGCAGTTTACCTCGACAGTCAACTAATGAAAAACTGTTTTTT. Encoded protein: CASSLPRQSTNEKLFF. The genes are TRBV28 and TRBJ1-4; tentative D call: TRBD1 (5 bases). The V end lost 2 bases, the J end lost 0 bases, and 10 bases lay between the germline ends. Germline CDR1 reads MDHEN; CDR2 reads SYDVKM. The CDR3 is made up of 16 amino acids.